This TCR beta chain was recorded in a study of shared clonotypes between healthy human individuals. Partitioning of CD4+ cells yielded a CD45RA+ naive subset and a CD45RA-negative memory subset. Germline-derived CDR1 and CDR2 are MNHNS and SASEGT. The CDR3 runs 13 residues. The V segment lost 4 bases and the J segment 4 bases; nucleotides outside the gene matches: 3. Data came from immunoSEQ multiplex PCR; TCRdb stores just in-frame clones and leaves some out. In the table there are approximately 1.5 million clones, less than 99% of which are singletons. The receptor's source is a man aged 25-40 years in good health. The chain couples TRBV6-1 to TRBJ2-7; 8 nucleotides agree with TRBD1. The sample taken for sequencing was naive CD4+ T cells sorted from blood. As to subset: CD45RA+ positively selected. Here the CDR3 DNA reads TGTGCCAGCAGTGGACAGGGGTCGTACGAGCAGTACTTC. It translates to CASSGQGSYEQYF.